A single sample is the source of the 19 T cell receptor beta chains below, sequenced in a study of T cells expressing NK-cell markers. TCRdb re-called the 5' RACE reads and gives one entry per CDR3 protein, without DNA. This specimen shows about 460,000 distinct CDR3 sequences; the ten leading clones hold roughly 1.4%. Input material: blood T cells: a sorted CD56 or NKG2C T cell subset, CD4+ or CD8+ T cells, or bulk PBMC T cells (not recorded which). These receptors were obtained from a woman between 45 and 60 years old in good health.

The chain combines TRBV20-1 with TRBJ2-5; TCRdb designates TRBD1, a call that cannot be tested without DNA. This CDR3 has 15 residues. Per germline, CDR1 DFQATT and CDR2 SNEGSKA (reference sequence). The CDR3 sequence: CSAVPGQGARETQYF.

V is TRBV24-1 and J is TRBJ2-7; as DNA is missing, the TRBD1 call by TCRdb cannot be tested. There are 17 residues in the CDR3. The V gene's germline CDR1 is KGHDR and CDR2 SFDVKD. The CDR3 region is CATSDSLSRDGGYEQYF.

V and J are TRBV20-1 and TRBJ2-1. The CDR3 consists of 13 residues. Germline V gene lookup returns CDR1 DFQATT and CDR2 SNEGSKA (reference sequence). This CDR3 reads CSARDPQFYEQFF.

The chain uses TRBV6-5 and TRBJ2-7; with no DNA, the TCRdb D assignment of TRBD1 cannot be verified. CDR1 MNHEY and CDR2 SVGAGI come from the germline V gene. This CDR3 has 17 residues. The CDR3 protein is CASSYYLPGGLAYEQYF.

This rearrangement joins TRBV28 to TRBJ2-1; no DNA is available, so the TRBD1 call from TCRdb remains unchecked. The length of the CDR3 is 15 residues. Germline V CDR1 and CDR2: MDHEN, SYDVKM. CDR3 in amino acids: CASLDLRDRYNEQFF.

CDR3 sequence reads: CASTAGGGDEQFF. The genes are TRBV11-2 and TRBJ2-1; TCRdb proposes TRBD2, but this gene call is untestable without DNA. Germline V lookup: CDR1 SGHAT, CDR2 FQNNGV. This CDR3 region has 13 residues.

V usage is TRBV5-1 and J usage is TRBJ2-1. CDR3 length: 12 amino acids. Germline-derived CDR1 and CDR2 are SGHRS and YFSETQ. The chain's CDR3 is CASRLAQEEQFF. Combining the CDR3 with reference TRBV5-1 and TRBJ2-1 gives the whole variable domain KAGVTQTPRYLIKTRGQQVTLSCSPISGHRSVSWYQQTPGQGLQFLFEYFSETQRNKGNFPGRFSGRQFSNSRSEMNVSTLELGDSALYLCASRLAQEEQFFGPGTRLTVL.

This chain connects TRBV13 to TRBJ2-7. This CDR3 is 12 amino acids long. Germline values: CDR1 PRHDT, CDR2 FYEKMQ (reference sequence). The CDR3 spells CASSFSSYEQYF.

The V call is TRBV5-1, the J call TRBJ1-1; TCRdb's D call of TRBD1 is untestable without DNA. CDR1 is SGHRS and CDR2 is YFSETQ in the germline V gene. This CDR3 has 15 amino acids. CDR3 residues: CASSGSGAGIGEAFF.

The chain carries TRBV28 and TRBJ2-1; TCRdb indicates TRBD2, and absent DNA this call remains unverified. From germline, CDR1 is MDHEN and CDR2 SYDVKM. The CDR3 sequence is 15 residues long. The CDR3 protein is CASSLLAGVLDEQFF.

The chain carries TRBV12-3 or TRBV12-4 and TRBJ1-5; TCRdb's D gene call, TRBD1, goes unchecked for lack of DNA. There are 13 residues in the CDR3. CDR3 sequence: CASSHRGGQPQHF.

The chain links TRBV20-1 to TRBJ2-1; the D call of TRBD2 rests on TCRdb alone, since no DNA is present to check it. The germline CDR1 and CDR2 sequences are DFQATT and SNEGSKA (reference sequence). CDR3 length: 13 residues. CDR3 sequence: CSAEARPLDEQFF.

The chain is built from TRBV7-9 and TRBJ2-3. The CDR3 is 15 residues long. CDR1 is SEHNR, CDR2 FQNEAQ, per germline (reference sequence). CDR3 protein: CASSLTVGNTDTQYF.

This sequence joins TRBV12-3 or TRBV12-4 and TRBJ2-3. The CDR3 totals 15 residues. The chain's CDR3 is CASSLVSWTSDTQYF.

The gene calls are TRBV6-2 or TRBV6-3 and TRBJ1-2; TCRdb lists TRBD1, though no DNA is available to test this call. Germline assignment: CDR1 MNHEY and CDR2 SVGEGT. The CDR3 has 14 amino acids. CDR3 sequence reads: CASRPGTGGGGYTF.

CDR3 region: CASSPRPGLWELFF. J is TRBJ2-2 and V is TRBV11-2; TCRdb designates TRBD2, a call that cannot be tested without DNA. The CDR3 has 14 residues. The germline V gene has CDR1 SGHAT and CDR2 FQNNGV.

V gene TRBV5-1 combines with J gene TRBJ2-3. Germline V lookup: CDR1 SGHRS, CDR2 YFSETQ. The CDR3 sequence is 14 residues long. This chain's CDR3 is CASSLEDLTDTQYF.

The rearrangement links TRBV12-3 or TRBV12-4 to TRBJ2-3. The CDR3 spans 13 residues. The CDR3 is CASRHVTTDTQYF.

This chain connects TRBV5-1 to TRBJ1-4. In germline, CDR1 is SGHRS, CDR2 YFSETQ. CDR3 length: 13 residues. CDR3 protein: CASSLARSEKLFF.